This T cell receptor beta chain was identified in a study of early T cells in non-severe SARS-CoV-2 infection. General observations from the study: VDJdb matching favored anti-spike CD8 responses, missing private and CD4 specificities.

A word on this clonotype: Its antigen is as yet unknown.

TCRdb ran MiXCR on the 5' RACE reads and lists one entry per CDR3 protein. The table shows 65,000 to 70,000 distinct CDR3 sequences, with roughly 11% occurring only once. CDR3 length equals 11 residues. Trimming left V 8 bases short and J 7 bases short, with 9 bases between. The sequencing input was whole blood. The clonotype originates from an adult who was a healthcare worker with PCR-confirmed SARS-CoV-2 infection or an uninfected control (not recorded which). The chain carries TRBV12-3 or TRBV12-4 and TRBJ2-1; possibly TRBD2 for D (5 bases). The CDR3 loop is CASASPNEQFF. CDR3 coding DNA: TGTGCCAGCGCTAGCCCGAATGAGCAGTTCTTC.